Sequencing of this T cell receptor (beta chain) was carried out in a study of T cell responses to AZD1222 COVID-19 vaccine. CDR1 and CDR2 from the germline V gene are KGHSH and LQKENI. V gave up 5 bases and J gave up 6 bases; unmatched junction bases: 13. The CDR3 sequence is 17 residues long. This table comes from immunoSEQ multiplex PCR, and its TCRdb copy is limited to in-frame clones, with some not included. The sample consists of over 95,000 clones, less than 85% of them appearing once. The clonotype was recovered from an adult who received the AZD1222 COVID-19 vaccine. The sample consisted of peripheral blood, taken 28 days after the second AZD1222 dose. The chain has TRBV18 and TRBJ2-3; TRBD2 matches 11 bases. The CDR3 region has the DNA TGTGCCAGCTCATTGATGGCGGGACTAGCGGCGCCGGATACGCAGTATTTT. Protein: CASSLMAGLAAPDTQYF.